One and the same sample provided the 14 T cell receptor beta chains below, sequenced in a study of shared clonotypes between healthy human individuals (dated by TCRdb to 2019 to 2021). The method behind the library was the immunoSEQ multiplex PCR assay. TCRdb provides this immuneACCESS table in a form limited to in-frame rearrangements. Some clones are lacking; in checked studies, under half of them reflect an unresolved V gene, and why the rest are absent is not known. This sample gives hundreds of thousands of clones in total; about 91% of them show up just once. 24% of the sample lies in the top ten. CD8 naive samples consisted of CD45RO-negative cells that were positively selected for CCR7, yielding a CD45RA+CCR7+ population without TemRA cells. The sample comprised naive CD8+ T cells sorted from blood. The sample's cell subset or site label, decoded: CD45RA+CCR7+. These receptor sequences come from a man under 40 in good health.

The gene calls are TRBV28 and TRBJ2-1; 11 bases match TRBD1. Per the germline V gene, CDR1 is MDHEN and CDR2 is SYDVKM. V lost 5 bases to trimming and J lost 5 bases; unmatched junction nucleotides: 5. This CDR3 spans 15 amino acids. CDR3 protein: CASSRDRGIHNEQFF. DNA of the CDR3: TGTGCCAGCAGTCGGGACAGGGGGATTCACAATGAGCAGTTCTTC.

This clone was detected once. The CDR3 DNA reads as TGTGCCAGCACTGGCCGTGACAGGACGAACACCGGGGAGCTGTTTTTT. This codes for CASTGRDRTNTGELFF. This rearrangement joins TRBV9 to TRBJ2-2, with D perhaps TRBD1 (6 bases). The V gene's germline CDR1 is SGDLS and CDR2 YYNGEE. V dropped 6 bases and J dropped 0 bases, with 15 bases sitting between them. This CDR3 region has 16 residues. Filled out from reference TRBV9 and TRBJ2-2, the complete variable domain reads DSGVTQTPKHLITATGQRVTLRCSPRSGDLSVYWYQQSLDQGLQFLIQYYNGEERAKGNILERFSAQQFPDLHSELNLSSLELGDSALYFCASTGRDRTNTGELFFGEGSRLTVL.

The chain links TRBV11-2 to TRBJ2-7, with D possibly matching TRBD1 (6 bases). Trimming shortened V by 4 bases and J by 0 bases, and 19 bases separated the two germline ends. The CDR3 runs to 17 residues. In germline, CDR1 is SGHAT, CDR2 FQNNGV. The CDR3 protein is CASSSDVWDTHSYEQYF. CDR3 nucleotides: TGTGCCAGCAGCTCAGACGTATGGGACACTCACTCCTACGAGCAGTACTTC.

Turning to this clone: The same CDR3 arises from other DNA sequences in this sample as well. The rearrangement joins TRBV29-1 to TRBJ2-1, with 9 nucleotides matching TRBD2. The germline V gene has CDR1 SQVTM and CDR2 ANQGSEA. Trimming at V came to 5 bases and at J to 3 bases, leaving 2 bases not matched to a gene. This CDR3 is built from 13 residues. The CDR3 reads CSVRLADYNEQFF. The DNA for the CDR3 is TGCAGCGTTAGACTAGCGGACTACAATGAGCAGTTCTTC.

The chain carries TRBV7-9 and TRBJ2-7; D possibly corresponds to TRBD1 (6 bases). Germline CDR1 is SEHNR and CDR2 is FQNEAQ (reference sequence). The germline V and J ends were trimmed by 7 bases and 1 base, with 11 bases remaining between them. The CDR3 is 13 residues long. This chain's CDR3 is CASTQGYSYEQYF. CDR3 DNA sequence: TGTGCCAGCACCCAGGGGTATTCCTACGAGCAGTACTTC.

The chain has TRBV5-4 and TRBJ2-7, with TRBD1 identical over 9 bases. V lost 0 bases and J lost 6; bases outside the gene matches: 4. Germline V gene data show CDR1 as SGHNT and CDR2 as YYREEE (reference sequence). CDR3 length: 14 amino acids. CDR3 residues: CASSLADRGSEQYF. In DNA, the CDR3 is TGTGCCAGCAGCTTGGCAGACAGGGGGTCCGAGCAGTACTTC.

The chain has TRBV9 and TRBJ2-5; 7 bases align to TRBD2. CDR1 is SGDLS, CDR2 YYNGEE, per germline. V dropped 0 bases and J dropped 2; count of bases not matched to a gene: 4. This CDR3 is 15 amino acids long. The CDR3 sequence: CASSVAGGAQETQYF. Here the CDR3 DNA reads TGTGCCAGCAGCGTAGCGGGGGGAGCTCAAGAGACCCAGTACTTC. Variable domain in full (rest from reference TRBV9 and TRBJ2-5): DSGVTQTPKHLITATGQRVTLRCSPRSGDLSVYWYQQSLDQGLQFLIQYYNGEERAKGNILERFSAQQFPDLHSELNLSSLELGDSALYFCASSVAGGAQETQYFGPGTRLLVL.

The chain uses TRBV9 and TRBJ2-7; TRBD1 matches 10 bases. There are 14 residues in the CDR3. V was clipped by 5 bases and J by 5 bases; unmatched bases: 7. Germline V gene lookup returns CDR1 SGDLS and CDR2 YYNGEE. CDR3 DNA sequence: TGTGCCAGCAGTGGGACAGGGGATTACGACGAGCAGTACTTC. Translating gives CASSGTGDYDEQYF.

The CDR3 spells CASSLGRANIQYF. In DNA form, the CDR3 reads TGTGCCAGCAGTTTGGGCAGGGCGAACATTCAGTACTTC. V and J are TRBV27 and TRBJ2-4; TRBD1 might be the D (5 bases). Germline assignment: CDR1 MNHEY and CDR2 SMNVEV (reference sequence). V shed 3 bases and J shed 7 bases, with 10 bases lying between them. The CDR3 is 13 amino acids.

Note on this clone: The junction shows a germline mismatch at one end, possibly a read error. This sequence joins TRBV7-7 and TRBJ1-1; D unclear. Germline CDR1 reads SSHAT; CDR2 reads FNYEAQ (reference sequence). The length of the CDR3 is 13 residues. In DNA form, the CDR3 reads TGTGCTAGCAGCTTAGAAATGAACACTGAAGCTTTCTTT. Amino acids: CASSLEMNTEAFF.

This rearrangement joins TRBV27 to TRBJ2-1, with TRBD1 as a possible D gene (5 bases). V was clipped by 3 bases and J by 11 bases, with 17 bases between them. This CDR3 comprises 14 residues. Germline CDR1 reads MNHEY; CDR2 reads SMNVEV (reference sequence). CDR3 sequence reads: CASSLGQGVSQQFF. The CDR3 DNA reads as TGTGCCAGCAGTTTGGGGCAAGGCGTCTCGCAGCAGTTCTTC.

V usage is TRBV27 and J usage is TRBJ2-2; either TRBD1 or TRBD2 may supply D (5 bases each). Germline values: CDR1 MNHEY, CDR2 SMNVEV (reference sequence). V lost 5 bases and J lost 6, with 19 bases in between. The CDR3 runs to 16 residues. CDR3 DNA sequence: TGTGCCAGCAGTCTGGCCCGGGACCCCAACCCCGGGGAGCTGTTTTTT. As protein: CASSLARDPNPGELFF.

This chain connects TRBV7-6 to TRBJ2-7; possible D gene TRBD2, 6 bases. CDR3 length equals 15 residues. The V end lost 3 bases, the J end lost 3 bases, and 15 bases lay between the germline ends. Per germline, CDR1 SGHVS and CDR2 FNYEAQ. CDR3 DNA: TGTGCCAGCAGCTTTTCTAGTGCGGAGGGCTACGAGCAGTACTTC. This gives the protein CASSFSSAEGYEQYF.

J is TRBJ1-1 and V is TRBV21-1; the DNA was not used to check the table's D call, TRBD1. TRBV21-1 is a documented pseudogene. The CDR3 spans 14 residues. CDR3 nucleotides: TGTGCCAGCAGCATCAGGACAGTAAACACTGAAGCTTTCTTT. Its protein product is CASSIRTVNTEAFF.